Listed below are T cell receptor beta chains from one sample, sequenced in a study of cytomegalovirus exposure and HLA in healthy donors. The method was immunoSEQ multiplex PCR; TCRdb's version includes in-frame clones alone and lacks a portion of them. The sample includes over 130,000 clones, around nine tenths of them seen just once. The sample was PBMCs. These receptors came from a man aged 18 to 30 in good health and CMV-seropositive. Both conserved end residues are part of each CDR3. The D gene is left open where the match is weak. Size is omitted from some rows. Given values are once, few, many or a class for expanded clones.

V	D	J	size	CDR3	DNA
TRBV4-1	.	TRBJ2-1	.	CASSQDHYNEQFF	TGCGCCAGCAGCCAAGACCACTACAATGAGCAGTTCTTC
TRBV30	TRBD1	TRBJ1-5	.	CAWSKGDRVDQPQHF	TGTGCCTGGAGCAAGGGGGACAGGGTTGATCAGCCCCAGCATTTT
TRBV5-6	TRBD2	TRBJ2-1	.	CASSLATSGVYNEQFF	TGTGCCAGCAGCTTGGCGACTAGCGGAGTTTACAATGAGCAGTTCTTC
TRBV13	.	TRBJ2-3	.	CASSLAGTDTQYF	TGTGCCAGCAGCTTAGCCGGCACAGATACGCAGTATTTT
TRBV27	TRBD1	TRBJ1-6	once	CASSRGQEPSYNSPLHF	TGTGCCAGCAGTCGCGGACAGGAACCCTCCTATAATTCACCCCTCCACTTT
TRBV10-1	.	TRBJ2-7	few	CASSRDRYYEQYF	TGCGCCAGCAGTCGAGACAGGTACTACGAGCAGTACTTC
TRBV14	.	TRBJ1-2	.	CASSQDWEGYGYTF	TGTGCCAGCAGCCAAGATTGGGAGGGGTACGGCTACACCTTC
TRBV4-1	TRBD2	TRBJ2-7	.	CASSQGGLPTYEQYF	TGCGCCAGCAGCCAAGGGGGACTACCAACCTACGAGCAGTACTTC
TRBV10-3	TRBD1	TRBJ2-6	.	CAITGRPGQTISGANVLTF	TGTGCCATCACCGGGCGGCCGGGACAGACGATCTCTGGGGCCAACGTCCTGACTTTC
TRBV2	.	TRBJ2-5	.	CAGAGDQETQYF	TGTGCCGGAGCCGGGGATCAAGAGACCCAGTACTTC
TRBV14	.	TRBJ2-3	once	CASSQRVRLASTDTQYF	TGTGCCAGCAGCCAAAGGGTGCGGCTAGCGAGCACAGATACGCAGTATTTT
TRBV5-1	.	TRBJ2-1	.	CASSPRERGSNEQFF	TGCGCCAGCAGCCCGAGGGAGCGAGGGTCCAATGAGCAGTTCTTC
TRBV30	.	TRBJ2-7	.	CAWSVFSGGAYEQYF	TGTGCCTGGAGTGTTTTTAGCGGAGGAGCCTACGAGCAGTACTTC
TRBV11-2	.	TRBJ2-6	.	CASSTGANVLTF	TGTGCCAGCAGTACTGGGGCCAACGTCCTGACTTTC
TRBV18	TRBD1	TRBJ1-6	once	CASSPSTGGLRSPLHF	TGTGCCAGCTCACCTTCAACAGGGGGACTTAGGTCACCCCTCCACTTT
TRBV5-1	TRBD2	TRBJ2-1	.	CASSLEPREGGNEQFF	TGCGCCAGCAGCTTGGAGCCGCGGGAGGGCGGTAATGAGCAGTTCTTC
TRBV6-1	.	TRBJ1-1	.	CASSELHGGHTEAFF	TGTGCCAGCAGTGAGCTTCACGGAGGGCACACTGAAGCTTTCTTT
TRBV18	TRBD2	TRBJ2-3	.	CASSLRTSGGTDTQYF	TGTGCCAGCTCTCTTCGGACTAGCGGGGGCACAGATACGCAGTATTTT
TRBV5-1	TRBD2	TRBJ2-1	.	CASSGTSPTNEQFF	TGCGCCAGCTCTGGGACTAGTCCTACCAATGAGCAGTTCTTC
TRBV9	TRBD1	TRBJ2-1	.	CASSVATMAGGNEQFF	TGTGCCAGCAGCGTAGCTACGATGGCAGGGGGCAATGAGCAGTTCTTC
TRBV2	TRBD2	TRBJ2-1	.	CASSEWRLADNEQFF	TGTGCCAGCAGTGAATGGAGGCTAGCGGACAATGAGCAGTTCTTC
TRBV19	TRBD1	TRBJ1-5	.	CASSLGTWDRQNQPQHF	TGTGCCAGTAGTCTTGGGACCTGGGACAGACAAAATCAGCCCCAGCATTTT
TRBV5-6	.	TRBJ2-3	.	CASSLGLHTDTQYF	TGTGCCAGCAGCCTGGGACTCCACACAGATACGCAGTATTTT
TRBV5-1	.	TRBJ1-4	.	CASSLAPSKGEEKLFF	TGCGCCAGCAGCTTGGCGCCCTCTAAGGGGGAAGAAAAACTGTTTTTT
TRBV27	TRBD2	TRBJ2-1	.	CASSLPLAGPYNEQFF	TGTGCCAGCAGTCTGCCGCTAGCGGGACCCTACAATGAGCAGTTCTTC
TRBV7-9	.	TRBJ2-7	once	CAAAGGPYEQYF	TGTGCCGCCGCCGGGGGTCCCTACGAGCAGTACTTC
TRBV19	.	TRBJ1-1	few	CASLGYGFFGVTTEAFF	TGTGCCAGTCTTGGATACGGGTTTTTCGGGGTAACTACTGAAGCTTTCTTT
TRBV30	TRBD1	TRBJ1-1	.	CAWSAPGQEAFF	TGTGCCTGGAGTGCTCCGGGACAGGAAGCTTTCTTT
TRBV5-6	.	TRBJ1-1	.	CASSRRWAEAFF	TGTGCCAGCAGCCGGAGGTGGGCTGAAGCTTTCTTT
TRBV5-4	.	TRBJ1-1	.	CASSPLGATEAFF	TGTGCCAGCAGCCCCCTGGGGGCCACTGAAGCTTTCTTT
TRBV2	TRBD1	TRBJ1-2	few	CASIPVDRVGYTF	TGTGCCAGCATCCCGGTGGACAGGGTCGGCTACACCTTC
TRBV19	.	TRBJ1-1	.	CASSIEAGIPEAFF	TGTGCCAGTAGTATAGAGGCAGGGATTCCTGAAGCTTTCTTT
TRBV4-1	TRBD1	TRBJ2-7	.	CASSQVDRVFFGEQYF	TGCGCCAGCAGCCAGGTGGACAGGGTATTTTTTGGCGAGCAGTACTTC
TRBV30	TRBD2	TRBJ2-1	.	CACLKVQAGVYNEQFF	TGTGCCTGTCTCAAAGTCCAAGCGGGAGTTTACAATGAGCAGTTCTTC
TRBV7-9	TRBD1	TRBJ1-2	.	CASSLGRGRIPTGYTF	TGTGCCAGCAGCTTAGGGAGGGGGCGGATCCCCACTGGCTACACCTTC
TRBV19	TRBD2	TRBJ2-3	.	CASTKGGTDTQYF	TGTGCCAGTACCAAGGGAGGGACAGATACGCAGTATTTT
TRBV28	TRBD1	TRBJ1-4	.	CASSHRTGGREKLFF	TGTGCCAGCAGTCATCGGACAGGGGGCCGGGAAAAACTGTTTTTT
TRBV6-5	.	TRBJ1-2	.	CASRAGAYYGYTF	TGTGCCAGCCGTGCGGGCGCGTACTATGGCTACACCTTC
TRBV7-8	.	TRBJ2-1	.	CASSLGRGTYNEQFF	TGTGCCAGCAGCTTAGGACGAGGGACCTACAATGAGCAGTTCTTC
TRBV5-8	TRBD1	TRBJ1-3	.	CASSQGQPGNTIYF	TGTGCCAGCAGCCAGGGACAGCCTGGAAACACCATATATTTT
TRBV5-6	.	TRBJ1-4	.	CASSLLQEKLFF	TGTGCCAGCAGCTTGTTGCAGGAAAAACTGTTTTTT
TRBV2	TRBD2	TRBJ2-5	.	CASSLISGGAETQYF	TGTGCCAGCAGCCTTATTAGCGGGGGGGCGGAGACCCAGTACTTC
TRBV6-6	.	TRBJ1-1	.	CASSYSRNTEAFF	TGTGCCAGCAGTTACTCCCGGAACACTGAAGCTTTCTTT
TRBV4-1	.	TRBJ2-2	.	CASSPLPALLPGGELFF	TGCGCCAGCAGCCCACTCCCGGCACTTCTACCGGGCGGGGAGCTGTTTTTT
TRBV6-1	TRBD2	TRBJ2-7	once	CASSDRGTAGEREQYF	TGTGCCAGCAGTGACCGAGGGACCGCGGGAGAACGGGAGCAGTACTTC
TRBV4-2	.	TRBJ2-2	.	CASSQATTRAGELFF	TGTGCCAGCAGCCAAGCCACCACCCGGGCCGGGGAGCTGTTTTTT
TRBV11-2	.	TRBJ1-2	.	CATSSRTRGGYTF	TGTGCCACCTCCTCCCGGACCCGGGGGGGCTACACCTTC
TRBV7-8	.	TRBJ2-1	once	CASSLVARSQYNEQFF	TGTGCCAGCAGCTTAGTGGCCCGATCCCAATACAATGAGCAGTTCTTC
TRBV5-4	TRBD2	TRBJ2-7	.	CASTSGSIAGGDEQYF	TGTGCCAGCACCTCAGGGTCCATAGCGGGAGGTGACGAGCAGTACTTC
TRBV6-5	.	TRBJ1-1	.	CASSPEGAREAFF	TGTGCCAGCAGTCCCGAAGGGGCCAGGGAAGCTTTCTTT
TRBV29-1	TRBD2	TRBJ2-1	.	CSSQTSGGAREQFF	TGCAGCTCGCAGACTAGCGGGGGGGCTCGAGAGCAGTTCTTC
TRBV27	.	TRBJ1-5	.	CASSPTGQYNQPQHF	TGTGCCAGCAGTCCCACCGGACAGTACAATCAGCCCCAGCATTTT
TRBV7-6	TRBD1	TRBJ2-5	.	CASSLETGKMIGRWETQYF	TGTGCCAGCAGCTTGGAGACAGGGAAAATGATTGGTCGTTGGGAGACCCAGTACTTC
TRBV9	.	TRBJ2-7	.	CASSQGPRRDEQYF	TGTGCCAGCAGCCAGGGGCCGCGCCGCGACGAGCAGTACTTC
TRBV27	.	TRBJ2-5	.	CASSLTGKRGETQYF	TGTGCCAGCAGTTTAACGGGGAAAAGGGGGGAGACCCAGTACTTC
TRBV19	.	TRBJ2-7	.	CASSIRDSYEQYF	TGTGCCAGTAGTATCCGAGACTCCTACGAGCAGTACTTC
TRBV2	TRBD1	TRBJ1-6	.	CASSISTGNNSPLHF	TGTGCCAGCAGTATATCGACAGGGAATAATTCACCCCTCCACTTT
TRBV25-1	TRBD1	TRBJ1-1	.	CASSPTTGGETEAFF	TGTGCCAGCAGTCCCACTACAGGGGGCGAGACTGAAGCTTTCTTT
TRBV5-1	.	TRBJ2-5	once	CASSLAETVVGTQYF	TGCGCCAGCAGCTTGGCCGAGACAGTCGTCGGGACCCAGTACTTC